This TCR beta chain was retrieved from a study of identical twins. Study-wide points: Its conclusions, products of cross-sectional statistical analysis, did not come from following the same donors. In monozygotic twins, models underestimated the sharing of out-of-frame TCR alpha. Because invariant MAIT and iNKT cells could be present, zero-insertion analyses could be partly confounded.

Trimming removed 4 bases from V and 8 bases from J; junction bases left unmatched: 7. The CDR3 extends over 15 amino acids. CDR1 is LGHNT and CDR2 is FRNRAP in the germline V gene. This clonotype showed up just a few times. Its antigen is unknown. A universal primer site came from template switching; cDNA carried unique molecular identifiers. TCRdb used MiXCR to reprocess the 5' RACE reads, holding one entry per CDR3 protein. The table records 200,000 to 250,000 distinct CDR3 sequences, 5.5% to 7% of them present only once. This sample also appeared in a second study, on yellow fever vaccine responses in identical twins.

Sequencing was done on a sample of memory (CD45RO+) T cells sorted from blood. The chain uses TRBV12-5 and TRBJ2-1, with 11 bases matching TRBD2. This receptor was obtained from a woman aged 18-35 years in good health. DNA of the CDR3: TGTGCTAGTGGTTCCCGACTAGCGGGACGTTATGAGCAGTTCTTC. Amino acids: CASGSRLAGRYEQFF.